The entry that follows covers one T cell receptor beta chain sequence. Antigen: not known. This table comes from immunoSEQ multiplex PCR, and its TCRdb copy is limited to in-frame clones, with some not included. Here the sample spans 250,000 to 300,000 clones, 90% to 95% being singletons. The source of the sample is a study of T cell responses to AZD1222 COVID-19 vaccine. General study results and limits: Clonal diversity was possibly underestimated, and the donors were mostly white British, with more females. Of the AZD1222 recipients, only five to seven were seropositive at baseline.

Second-dose intervals near 4 or 12 weeks were combined. This CDR3 is 15 amino acids long. The ends were cut back, 3 bases at V and 7 bases at J, with 18 bases in the middle. Germline CDR1 and CDR2: MDHEN and SYDVKM. The sample was peripheral blood, taken 28 days after the second AZD1222 dose. The V and J genes are TRBV28 and TRBJ1-1; no firm D call. The clonotype was recovered from an adult who received the AZD1222 COVID-19 vaccine. The CDR3 bases are TGTGCCAGCAGTTTCTCCGGACGTGCCGGGCTTGAAGCTTTCTTT. Protein product: CASSFSGRAGLEAFF.